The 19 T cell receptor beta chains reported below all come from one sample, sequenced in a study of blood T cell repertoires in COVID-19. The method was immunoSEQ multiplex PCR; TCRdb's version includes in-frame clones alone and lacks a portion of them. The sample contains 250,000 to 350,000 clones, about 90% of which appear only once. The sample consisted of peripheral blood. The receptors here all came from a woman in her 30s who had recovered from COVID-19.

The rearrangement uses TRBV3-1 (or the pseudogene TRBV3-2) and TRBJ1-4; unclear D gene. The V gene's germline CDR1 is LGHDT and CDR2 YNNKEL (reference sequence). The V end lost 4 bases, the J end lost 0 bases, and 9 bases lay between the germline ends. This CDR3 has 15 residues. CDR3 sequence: CASSRGVATNEKLFF. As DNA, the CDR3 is TGTGCCAGCAGCCGCGGAGTTGCAACTAATGAAAAACTGTTTTTT.

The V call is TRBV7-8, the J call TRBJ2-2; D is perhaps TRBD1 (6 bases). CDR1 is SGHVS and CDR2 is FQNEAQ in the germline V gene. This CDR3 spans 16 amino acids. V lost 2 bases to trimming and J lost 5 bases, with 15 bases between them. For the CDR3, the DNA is TGTGCCAGCAGCTTACGGCAGGGGATTATTACCGGGGAGCTGTTTTTT. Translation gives CASSLRQGIITGELFF.

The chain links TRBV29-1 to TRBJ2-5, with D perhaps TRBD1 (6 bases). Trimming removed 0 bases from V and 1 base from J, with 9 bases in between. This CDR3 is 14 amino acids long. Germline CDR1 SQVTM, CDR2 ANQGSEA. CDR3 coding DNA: TGCAGCGTTGAAGATCGCAGGGGCCAAGAGACCCAGTACTTC. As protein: CSVEDRRGQETQYF.

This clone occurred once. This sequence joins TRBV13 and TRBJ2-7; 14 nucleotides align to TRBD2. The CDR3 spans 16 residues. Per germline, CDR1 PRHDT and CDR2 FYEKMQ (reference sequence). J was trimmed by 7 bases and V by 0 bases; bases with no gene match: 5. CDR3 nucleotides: TGTGCCAGCAGCTTAGGTCGGGGACTAGCGGGAGTGGAGCAGTACTTC. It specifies CASSLGRGLAGVEQYF.

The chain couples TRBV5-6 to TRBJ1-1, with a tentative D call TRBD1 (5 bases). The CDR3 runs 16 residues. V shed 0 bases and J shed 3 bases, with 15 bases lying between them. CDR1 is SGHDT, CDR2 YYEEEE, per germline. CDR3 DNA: TGTGCCAGCAGCTTGGTCCGCAGGGATGAGGACACTGAAGCTTTCTTT. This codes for CASSLVRRDEDTEAFF.

CDR3: CASSYSNGKSGEQYF. In DNA, the CDR3 is TGTGCCAGCAGTTACTCGAACGGGAAATCAGGCGAGCAGTACTTC. The V call is TRBV6-6, the J call TRBJ2-7; maybe TRBD2 (5 bases). Germline-derived CDR1 and CDR2 are MNHNY and SVGAGI (reference sequence). Trimming shortened V by 0 bases and J by 6 bases, and 15 bases separated the two germline ends. This CDR3 contains 15 residues.

CDR3 amino acids: CASSQEWRGGLGETQYF. The CDR3 coding sequence is TGCGCCAGCAGCCAAGAATGGCGGGGGGGCCTTGGGGAGACCCAGTACTTC. This chain joins TRBV4-1 and TRBJ2-5; TRBD2 aligns across 9 bases. Germline V gene data show CDR1 as MGHRA and CDR2 as YSYEKL. With 0 bases clipped from V and 5 bases from J, the junction kept 10 bases outside the gene matches. The CDR3 is 17 residues long.

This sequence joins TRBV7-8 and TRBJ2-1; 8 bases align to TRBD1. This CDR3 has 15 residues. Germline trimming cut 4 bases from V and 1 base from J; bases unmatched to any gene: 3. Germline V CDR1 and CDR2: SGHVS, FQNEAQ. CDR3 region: CASSWGQASYNEQFF. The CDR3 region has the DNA TGTGCCAGCAGCTGGGGACAGGCGTCCTACAATGAGCAGTTCTTC.

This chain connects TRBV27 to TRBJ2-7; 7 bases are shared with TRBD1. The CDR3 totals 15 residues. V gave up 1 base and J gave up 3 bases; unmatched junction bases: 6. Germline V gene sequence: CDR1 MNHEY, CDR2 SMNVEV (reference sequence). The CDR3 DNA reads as TGTGCCAGCAGTTTATACTCCGGGACAGACTACGAGCAGTACTTC. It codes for CASSLYSGTDYEQYF.

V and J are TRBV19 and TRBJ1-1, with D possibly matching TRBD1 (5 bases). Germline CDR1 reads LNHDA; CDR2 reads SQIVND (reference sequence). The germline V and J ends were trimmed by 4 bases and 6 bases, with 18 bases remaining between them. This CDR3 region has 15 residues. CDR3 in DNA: TGTGCCAGTAGTACCGATCCGGGGGGTAGGGCTGAAGCTTTCTTT. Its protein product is CASSTDPGGRAEAFF.

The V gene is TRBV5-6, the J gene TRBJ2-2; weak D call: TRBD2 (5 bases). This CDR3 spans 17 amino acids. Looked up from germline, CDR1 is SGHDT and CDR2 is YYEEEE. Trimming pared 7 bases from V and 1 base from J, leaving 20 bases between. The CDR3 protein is CASFPFTGSLNTGELFF. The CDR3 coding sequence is TGTGCCAGCTTCCCTTTTACGGGGAGCCTGAACACCGGGGAGCTGTTTTTT.

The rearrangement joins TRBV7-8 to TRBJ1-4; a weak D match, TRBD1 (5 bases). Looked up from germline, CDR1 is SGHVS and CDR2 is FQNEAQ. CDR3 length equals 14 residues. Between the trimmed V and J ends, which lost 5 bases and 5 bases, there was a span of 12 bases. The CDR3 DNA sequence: TGTGCCAGCAGCAGACAGACGTACAATGAAAAACTGTTTTTT. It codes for CASSRQTYNEKLFF.

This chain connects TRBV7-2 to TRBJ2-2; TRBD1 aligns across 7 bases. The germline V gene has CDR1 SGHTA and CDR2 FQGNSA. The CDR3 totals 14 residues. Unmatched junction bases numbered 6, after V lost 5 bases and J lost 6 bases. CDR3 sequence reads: CASSRTGTSGELFF. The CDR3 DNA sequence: TGTGCCAGCAGCCGGACAGGCACCTCCGGGGAGCTGTTTTTT.

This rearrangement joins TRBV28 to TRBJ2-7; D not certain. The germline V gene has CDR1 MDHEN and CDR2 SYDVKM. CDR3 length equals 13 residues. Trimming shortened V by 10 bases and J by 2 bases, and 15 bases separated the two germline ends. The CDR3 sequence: CATKNPSTYEQYF. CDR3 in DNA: TGTGCCACCAAAAACCCGAGTACCTACGAGCAGTACTTC.

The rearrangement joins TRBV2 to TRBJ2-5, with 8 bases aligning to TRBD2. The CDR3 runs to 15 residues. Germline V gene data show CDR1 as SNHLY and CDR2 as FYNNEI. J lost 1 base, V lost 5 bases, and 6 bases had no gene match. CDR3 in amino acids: CASSFPTSGQETQYF. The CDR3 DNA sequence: TGTGCCAGCAGTTTCCCAACTAGCGGCCAAGAGACCCAGTACTTC.

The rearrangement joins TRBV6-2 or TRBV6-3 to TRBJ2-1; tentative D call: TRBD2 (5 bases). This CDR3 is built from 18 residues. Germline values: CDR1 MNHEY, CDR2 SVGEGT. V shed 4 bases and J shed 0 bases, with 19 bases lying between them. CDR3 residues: CASSSPPVGADSYNEQFF. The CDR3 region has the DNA TGTGCCAGCAGTTCCCCTCCGGTTGGAGCGGACTCCTACAATGAGCAGTTCTTC.

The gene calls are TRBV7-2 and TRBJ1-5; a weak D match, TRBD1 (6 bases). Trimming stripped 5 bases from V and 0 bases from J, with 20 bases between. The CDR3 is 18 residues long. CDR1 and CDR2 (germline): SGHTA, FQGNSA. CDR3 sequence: CASSHPRDRYNSNQPQHF. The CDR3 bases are TGTGCCAGCAGCCATCCCCGAGACAGGTATAATAGCAATCAGCCCCAGCATTTT. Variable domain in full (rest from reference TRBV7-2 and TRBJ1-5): GAGVSQSPSNKVTEKGKDVELRCDPISGHTALYWYRQSLGQGLEFLIYFQGNSAPDKSGLPSDRFSAERTGGSVSTLTIQRTQQEDSAVYLCASSHPRDRYNSNQPQHFGDGTRLSIL.

The CDR3 coding sequence is TGTGCCATCGGCCGGACAGGGAGGAACACTGAAGCTTTCTTT. Translation gives CAIGRTGRNTEAFF. This chain uses TRBV10-3 with TRBJ1-1; 8 bases agree with TRBD1. There are 14 residues in the CDR3. Germline V gene sequence: CDR1 ENHRY, CDR2 SYGVKD. V was clipped by 8 bases and J by 1 base; unmatched bases: 6.

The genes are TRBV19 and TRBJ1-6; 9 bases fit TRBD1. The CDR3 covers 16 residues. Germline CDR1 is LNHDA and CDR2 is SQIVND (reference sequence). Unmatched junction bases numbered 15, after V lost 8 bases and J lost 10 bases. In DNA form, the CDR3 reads TGTGCCAGTGGCGTCCCGGGACAGGGCCTGAGGTCACCCCTCCACTTT. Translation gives CASGVPGQGLRSPLHF.